One sample yielded the 30 T cell receptor beta chains listed below, sequenced in a study of cytomegalovirus exposure and HLA in healthy donors. PCR employed 60 Vbeta and 13 Jbeta primers. Generated by immunoSEQ multiplex PCR, the TCRdb table keeps only in-frame clones and is missing some. The sample's table shows roughly 82,000 clones. Source material: PBMCs. Receptors originate from a woman aged 55 to 70 in good health and CMV-seronegative.

A remark on this clone: Within the sample, other DNA sequences also encode this same CDR3. This chain connects TRBV27 to TRBJ2-7, with D possibly TRBD2 on 6 matching bases. Trimming took off 8 bases at V and 2 bases at J, with 16 bases between the two ends. Germline CDR1 reads MNHEY; CDR2 reads SMNVEV (reference sequence). The CDR3 extends over 14 amino acids. CDR3 residues: CASRQEGLTYEQYF. CDR3 DNA sequence: TGTGCCAGCCGTCAGGAGGGCCTCACCTACGAGCAGTACTTC.

J is TRBJ2-7 and V is TRBV9; 7 bases fit TRBD1. CDR1 and CDR2 (germline): SGDLS, YYNGEE. The ends lost 3 bases at V and 1 base at J; junction bases unmatched: 4. This CDR3 spans 14 amino acids. CDR3 sequence: CASSDRGPSYEQYF. As DNA, the CDR3 is TGTGCCAGCAGCGACAGGGGCCCTTCCTACGAGCAGTACTTC.

J is TRBJ2-7 and V is TRBV5-6; TRBD2 matches at 9 bases. V shed 4 bases and J 3 bases; nucleotides not matched to a gene: 11. Per the germline V gene, CDR1 is SGHDT and CDR2 is YYEEEE. The CDR3 is 16 amino acids. Here the CDR3 DNA reads TGTGCCAGCAGCCATAGCGGGAGAGGGGCTTTCTACGAGCAGTACTTC. This gives the protein CASSHSGRGAFYEQYF.

The J gene is TRBJ2-3, the V gene TRBV5-1; D is undetermined. V lost 2 bases to trimming and J lost 4 bases, with 5 bases between them. Germline assignment: CDR1 SGHRS and CDR2 YFSETQ. This CDR3 is 12 amino acids long. CDR3 bases: TGCGCCAGCAGCTTTAGAGCAGATACGCAGTATTTT. As protein: CASSFRADTQYF.

V and J are TRBV4-2 and TRBJ2-5; tentative D call: TRBD1 (6 bases). Matching the DNA end better, TRBJ2-7 makes the J call doubtful. From germline, CDR1 is LGHNA and CDR2 YNFKEQ. This CDR3 is 13 amino acids long. CDR3 DNA sequence: TGTGCCAGCAGCCAAGATTTACAGGGCGAGCAGTACTTC. Translation: CASSQDLQGEQYF.

J is TRBJ2-3 and V is TRBV11-3; D is uncertain. This CDR3 comprises 12 residues. Deletions cut 5 bases from V and 2 bases from J, with 5 bases between. CDR1 SGHNT and CDR2 YENEEA come from the germline V gene. The CDR3 here is CASSPNTDTQYF. CDR3 nucleotides: TGTGCCAGCAGCCCTAACACAGATACGCAGTATTTT.

The chain joins TRBV2 to TRBJ1-2, with D unclear. V was shortened by 5 bases and J by 8 bases, with 12 bases between the two germline ends. The CDR3 has 12 amino acids. Germline V gene lookup returns CDR1 SNHLY and CDR2 FYNNEI. CDR3 residues: CASSSTQRGYTF. Written as DNA, the CDR3 is TGTGCCAGCAGTTCGACTCAGCGGGGCTACACCTTC.

This chain connects TRBV19 to TRBJ2-5; D possibly corresponds to TRBD2 (6 bases). In germline, CDR1 is LNHDA, CDR2 SQIVND (reference sequence). Trimming removed 5 bases from V and 1 base from J, with 11 bases in between. The CDR3 totals 14 residues. The CDR3 is CASSLRDSQETQYF. CDR3 bases: TGTGCCAGTAGTCTCCGGGACTCCCAAGAGACCCAGTACTTC.

V usage is TRBV6-5 and J usage is TRBJ2-7, with 7 bases matching TRBD2. The CDR3 contains 15 residues. Germline-derived CDR1 and CDR2 are MNHEY and SVGAGI. Unmatched junction bases numbered 11, after V lost 6 bases and J lost 3 bases. This CDR3 is CASRSGWGGRYEQYF. CDR3 in DNA: TGTGCCAGCAGGTCCGGTTGGGGAGGGCGCTACGAGCAGTACTTC.

The gene calls are TRBV25-1 and TRBJ1-6, with TRBD1 matching over 8 bases. In germline, CDR1 is MGHDK, CDR2 SYGVNS. With V trimmed by 6 bases and J by 9 bases, 7 bases remained unmatched. CDR3 length equals 14 residues. In nucleotides, the CDR3 is TGTGCCAGCAGGATTGACAGGGGCTCTTCACCCCTCCACTTT. It translates to CASRIDRGSSPLHF.

V gene TRBV7-6 combines with J gene TRBJ2-4; tentative D call: TRBD2 (5 bases). CDR3 size: 13 residues. V dropped 2 bases and J dropped 15 bases, with 17 bases sitting between them. Germline CDR1 reads SGHVS; CDR2 reads FNYEAQ. The CDR3 coding sequence is TGTGCCAGCAGCTTACGCCCGGACTCCCCCACGTACTTC. This encodes CASSLRPDSPTYF.

V is TRBV13 and J is TRBJ1-5, with a tentative D call TRBD1 (5 bases). Germline CDR1 is PRHDT and CDR2 is FYEKMQ (reference sequence). Trimming shortened V by 0 bases and J by 1 base, and 16 bases separated the two germline ends. This CDR3 comprises 18 residues. CDR3 DNA sequence: TGTGCCAGCAGCTTAGGGCCCCCTCAGGGAAGGAGCAATCAGCCCCAGCATTTT. Translated, it gives CASSLGPPQGRSNQPQHF.

The chain employs TRBV15 and TRBJ1-1, with 12 bases that match TRBD1. V shed 1 base and J 5 bases; nucleotides not matched to a gene: 2. CDR3 length: 15 residues. From germline, CDR1 is LNHNV and CDR2 YYDKDF (reference sequence). The CDR3 DNA follows: TGTGCCACCAGCAGAGGGGACAGGGGGCTTACTGAAGCTTTCTTT. It is translated as CATSRGDRGLTEAFF.

The chain employs TRBV2 and TRBJ1-2; D call uncertain. Trimming stripped 7 bases from V and 8 bases from J, with 14 bases between. The length of the CDR3 is 12 residues. Germline lookup yields CDR1 SNHLY and CDR2 FYNNEI. The CDR3 nucleotides are TGTGCCAGCACTGTTTCAAGTCGGGGCTACACCTTC. It yields the protein CASTVSSRGYTF.

The V call is TRBV18, the J call TRBJ1-1, with 7 positions matching TRBD1. Germline CDR1 KGHSH, CDR2 LQKENI. V was pared by 9 bases and J by 3 bases, with 7 bases of the junction left unmatched. This CDR3 region has 13 residues. The DNA for the CDR3 is TGTGCCAGTACAGGGGTGGAAGACACTGAAGCTTTCTTT. This sequence encodes CASTGVEDTEAFF.

V and J are TRBV5-4 and TRBJ2-3; 8 bases fit TRBD1. There are 14 residues in the CDR3. CDR1 is SGHNT and CDR2 is YYREEE in the germline V gene (reference sequence). The V gene end was trimmed by 1 base and the J gene end by 6 bases; junction bases not matched to a gene: 4. CDR3 in DNA: TGTGCCAGCAGCTTGCAGGGGGCGTCGGATACGCAGTATTTT. Encoded protein: CASSLQGASDTQYF.

V gene TRBV4-2 combines with J gene TRBJ1-2; TRBD1 matches at 11 bases. CDR3 size: 19 residues. Germline V lookup: CDR1 LGHNA, CDR2 YNFKEQ. The V gene end was trimmed by 1 base and the J gene end by 0 bases; junction bases not matched to a gene: 10. CDR3 DNA sequence: TGTGCCAGCAGCCAAGGAGGGGGGACAGGGGGAGACTCTAACTATGGCTACACCTTC. This encodes CASSQGGGTGGDSNYGYTF.

The chain joins TRBV11-3 to TRBJ2-3, with 11 bases that match TRBD2. V shed 5 bases and J 3 bases; nucleotides not matched to a gene: 10. The CDR3 runs 17 residues. Germline lookup yields CDR1 SGHNT and CDR2 YENEEA. The CDR3 coding sequence is TGTGCCAGCAGCCCGACCGTTCTAGCGGGAGGAACAGATACGCAGTATTTT. Translated: CASSPTVLAGGTDTQYF. Full variable domain (rest looked up from reference TRBV11-3 and TRBJ2-3): EAGVVQSPRYKIIEKKQPVAFWCNPISGHNTLYWYLQNLGQGPELLIRYENEEAVDDSQLPKDRFSAERLKGVDSTLKIQPAELGDSAVYLCASSPTVLAGGTDTQYFGPGTRLTVL.

CDR3 DNA: TGTGCCAGTAGTATAAGCTTCTCGGACATCACAACCCGTCCCAACTATGGCTACACCTTC. Its protein product is CASSISFSDITTRPNYGYTF. This chain uses TRBV19 with TRBJ1-2, with D possibly TRBD1 on 5 matching bases. CDR3 length: 20 residues. The V end lost 2 bases, the J end lost 2 bases, and 27 bases lay between the germline ends. Germline CDR1 reads LNHDA; CDR2 reads SQIVND (reference sequence).

This rearrangement joins TRBV7-9 to TRBJ1-1; a possible D gene is TRBD1 (5 bases). Germline CDR1 is SEHNR and CDR2 is FQNEAQ (reference sequence). The CDR3 covers 12 residues. The germline V and J ends were trimmed by 4 bases and 10 bases, with 13 bases remaining between them. DNA of the CDR3: TGTGCCAGCAGCTCGGGGGGGAACGGAGCTTTCTTT. This sequence encodes CASSSGGNGAFF.

The V and J genes are TRBV6-5 and TRBJ1-4; D unclear. Looked up from germline, CDR1 is MNHEY and CDR2 is SVGAGI. The CDR3 contains 15 residues. Trimming took 6 bases from V and 0 from J, leaving 11 bases between them. The CDR3: CASSPPGATNEKLFF. CDR3 sequence (DNA): TGTGCCAGCAGCCCGCCCGGGGCAACTAATGAAAAACTGTTTTTT.

The chain recombines TRBV5-1 with TRBJ2-7; no clear D gene. The length of the CDR3 is 15 residues. The ends were cut back, 0 bases at V and 2 bases at J, with 12 bases in the middle. In germline, CDR1 is SGHRS, CDR2 YFSETQ. The CDR3 region is CASSLGSLSTYEQYF. CDR3 coding DNA: TGCGCCAGCAGCTTGGGTTCTCTTTCTACCTACGAGCAGTACTTC.

A remark on this clone: Germline and junction disagree at one end, which may indicate a read error. The V and J genes are TRBV29-1 and TRBJ2-7, with 8 bases matching TRBD2. CDR3 length: 19 residues. CDR1 and CDR2 from the germline V gene are SQVTM and ANQGSEA. The CDR3 sequence is CSVEDYRRVVRASGGEQYF. The CDR3 DNA sequence: TGCAGCGTGGAAGACTACAGACGAGTTGTTCGTGCATCGGGGGGGGAGCAGTACTTC.

The genes are TRBV5-1 and TRBJ2-7, with TRBD1 matching 7 bases. This CDR3 contains 15 residues. Germline lookup yields CDR1 SGHRS and CDR2 YFSETQ. The V and J ends lost 2 bases and 1 base, in that order; junction bases with no gene match: 6. This chain's CDR3 is CASSLVGQLSYEQYF. Written as DNA, the CDR3 is TGCGCCAGCAGCTTAGTGGGACAGTTATCCTACGAGCAGTACTTC. Looking up the rest from reference TRBV5-1 and TRBJ2-7 gives the full variable domain: KAGVTQTPRYLIKTRGQQVTLSCSPISGHRSVSWYQQTPGQGLQFLFEYFSETQRNKGNFPGRFSGRQFSNSRSEMNVSTLELGDSALYLCASSLVGQLSYEQYFGPGTRLTVT.

The rearrangement links TRBV6-6 to TRBJ2-5; D is ambiguous. The germline CDR1 and CDR2 sequences are MNHNY and SVGAGI (reference sequence). The V and J ends lost 5 bases and 1 base respectively, with 8 bases between them. The CDR3 spans 13 residues. This chain's CDR3 is CASSTRSQETQYF. Written as DNA, the CDR3 is TGTGCCAGCAGTACCCGGTCCCAAGAGACCCAGTACTTC.

V and J are TRBV5-4 and TRBJ1-5, with D possibly matching TRBD1 (6 bases). CDR1 and CDR2 from the germline V gene are SGHNT and YYREEE (reference sequence). There are 16 residues in the CDR3. V was pared by 0 bases and J by 0 bases, with 10 bases between. CDR3 nucleotides: TGTGCCAGCAGCTTGGACCCAGGGGATAGCAATCAGCCCCAGCATTTT. Translated, it gives CASSLDPGDSNQPQHF.

With respect to this clone: An end of the junction differs from the germline gene, which may be a read error. This chain uses TRBV28 with TRBJ1-1; 9 bases are shared with TRBD1. Looked up from germline, CDR1 is MDHEN and CDR2 is SYDVKM. The CDR3 extends over 15 amino acids. The CDR3 sequence: CVSYEPGQGNTEAFF. The CDR3 DNA sequence: TGTGTCAGCTATGAACCGGGACAGGGGAACACTGAAGCTTTCTTT.

J is TRBJ1-2 and V is TRBV7-9, with 8 bases matching TRBD1. Trimming at V came to 3 bases and at J to 8 bases, leaving 11 bases not matched to a gene. Germline V gives CDR1 SEHNR, CDR2 FQNEAQ (reference sequence). This CDR3 is built from 15 residues. CDR3 in amino acids: CASSFPGQVEGGYTF. CDR3 nucleotide sequence: TGTGCCAGCAGCTTCCCGGGACAGGTGGAAGGGGGCTACACCTTC.

This chain links TRBV10-3 with TRBJ2-3; TRBD1 agrees at 9 bases. CDR1 and CDR2 from the germline V gene are ENHRY and SYGVKD. V shed 8 bases, J shed 4 bases, and the junction held 7 bases outside the gene matches. The CDR3 spans 14 residues. This CDR3 reads CAIAGTGSSDTQYF. The CDR3 bases are TGTGCCATCGCCGGGACAGGGTCGTCAGATACGCAGTATTTT.

The CDR3 nucleotides are TGTGCCAGCAGCACTTTTCTAGACATTCAGTACTTC. Encoded protein: CASSTFLDIQYF. The chain couples TRBV28 to TRBJ2-4; D unresolved. CDR1 and CDR2 (germline): MDHEN, SYDVKM. The V gene lost 6 bases and the J gene lost 8 bases, with 11 bases spanning the gap. The CDR3 sequence is 12 residues long.